These 18 T cell receptor beta chains were sequenced from one sample in a study of vaccination and CD4 T cells after COVID-19. The Oncomine TCR Beta short-read assay generated sequence data from the DNA of cultured CD4+ T cells. TCRdb reprocessed the PCR reads with MiXCR, giving one entry per CDR3 protein. The sample lists tens of thousands of distinct CDR3 sequences; less than 45% were seen once. Which antigens these TCRs recognize remains unknown. Indicated time point: late sampling 161 to 241 days after vaccination in a few convalescent patients. Treatment noted: roughly ten-day PBMC culture with coronavirus spike peptide pools or control peptides (ViraFEST assay). Specimen: CD4+ T cells from blood, cultured in vitro, collected about 7 months after SARS-CoV-2 vaccination. These receptors were taken from a human donor who had recovered from COVID-19.

The chain is built from TRBV6-1 and TRBJ1-3; maybe TRBD1 (6 bases). In germline, CDR1 is MNHNS, CDR2 SASEGT. V lost 6 bases to trimming and J lost 4 bases, with 16 bases between them. There are 15 residues in the CDR3. The CDR3 reads CASSRTGGAGNTIYF. Here the CDR3 DNA reads TGTGCCAGCAGCCGAACCGGGGGGGCAGGAAACACCATATATTTT.

This clonotype was recorded once. This chain joins TRBV4-1 and TRBJ2-7; D is possibly TRBD1 (5 bases). V lost 1 base, J lost 3 bases, and 13 bases lay in between. CDR3 length: 15 amino acids. The germline V gene has CDR1 MGHRA and CDR2 YSYEKL. The CDR3 here is CASSQVGQGNYEQYF. Written as DNA, the CDR3 is TGCGCCAGCAGCCAAGTGGGCCAGGGTAACTACGAGCAGTACTTC.

Only a few counts were recorded for this clonotype. The chain carries TRBV20-1 and TRBJ1-5; weak D call: TRBD1 (5 bases). V was cut by 6 bases and J by 2 bases, with 8 bases left in between. CDR1 and CDR2 from the germline V gene are DFQATT and SNEGSKA (reference sequence). This CDR3 has 12 amino acids. The CDR3 protein is CSAGVGNQPQHF. CDR3 bases: TGCAGTGCGGGGGTAGGCAATCAGCCCCAGCATTTT.

With respect to this clonotype: Compared with germline, one end of the junction differs, possibly owing to a read error. The V gene is TRBV7-3, the J gene TRBJ1-6, with D unclear. The CDR3 loop spans 9 amino acids. Germline V lookup: CDR1 SGHTA, CDR2 FQGTGA. Here the CDR3 reads CASSPPPLF. CDR3 coding DNA: TGTGCCAGCAGCCCCCCCCCTCTGTTT.

The rearrangement uses TRBV20-1 and TRBJ1-2; D gene uncertain. Per germline, CDR1 DFQATT and CDR2 SNEGSKA (reference sequence). The CDR3 consists of 15 residues. V was pared by 1 base and J by 4 bases, with 16 bases between. CDR3 nucleotide sequence: TGCAGTGCTAGAGCCTATACGAGCAAGGGCTATGGCTACACCTTC. Its protein is CSARAYTSKGYGYTF.

This clonotype was detected only a few times. The rearrangement joins TRBV20-1 to TRBJ2-6; maybe TRBD2 (5 bases). This CDR3 spans 17 amino acids. V shed 0 bases and J shed 4 bases, with 16 bases lying between them. From germline, CDR1 is DFQATT and CDR2 SNEGSKA (reference sequence). CDR3 bases: TGCAGTGCTAGAGAAGGCGGAGGAGGCCCCGGGGCCAACGTCCTGACTTTC. As protein: CSAREGGGGPGANVLTF.

This clonotype showed up just a few times. This chain links TRBV11-3 with TRBJ2-1; TRBD2 aligns across 7 bases. Germline V gene lookup returns CDR1 SGHNT and CDR2 YENEEA. Trimming cost V 2 bases and J 4 bases; bases outside gene matches: 11. The CDR3 spans 17 residues. The CDR3 DNA is TGTGCCAGCAGCTTACCCATCCTAGCGGAGAGATACAATGAGCAGTTCTTC. Translating gives CASSLPILAERYNEQFF.

This clonotype was detected only a few times. The V and J genes are TRBV27 and TRBJ1-6; TRBD1 matches at 7 bases. This CDR3 contains 16 residues. The J segment lost 3 bases and the V segment lost 0 bases, leaving 2 bases of the junction unmatched. CDR1 and CDR2 from the germline V gene are MNHEY and SMNVEV (reference sequence). CDR3 region: CASSLSGTVYNSPLHF. Here the CDR3 DNA reads TGTGCCAGCAGTTTATCCGGGACAGTCTATAATTCACCCCTCCACTTT.

The chain employs TRBV10-1 and TRBJ2-7; TRBD1 aligns across 9 bases. This CDR3 contains 14 residues. Germline V gives CDR1 WNHNN, CDR2 SYGVQD (reference sequence). Losses at the gene ends were 1 base for V and 6 bases for J; bases not matched to a gene: 4. CDR3 in DNA: TGCGCCAGCAGTGAGTACAGGGGGCAAGGCGAGCAGTACTTC. Translation gives CASSEYRGQGEQYF.

This rearrangement joins TRBV6-1 to TRBJ1-5, with unresolved D. This CDR3 region has 15 residues. Germline-derived CDR1 and CDR2 are MNHNS and SASEGT. V dropped 6 bases and J dropped 5 bases, with 17 bases sitting between them. As DNA, the CDR3 is TGTGCCAGCAGAAGCACGTCCTCTGGGTATCAGCCCCAGCATTTT. This gives the protein CASRSTSSGYQPQHF.

J is TRBJ2-3 and V is TRBV20-1; TRBD2 matches at 9 bases. Germline CDR1 reads DFQATT; CDR2 reads SNEGSKA (reference sequence). This CDR3 has 16 amino acids. V lost 4 bases to trimming and J lost 5 bases; unmatched junction nucleotides: 13. This CDR3 is CSAIGFAGGRKDTQYF. Written as DNA, the CDR3 is TGCAGTGCTATAGGCTTCGCGGGGGGGCGGAAAGATACGCAGTATTTT.

This clonotype was seen a handful of times. The chain joins TRBV28 to TRBJ2-5; D is uncertain. CDR1 is MDHEN and CDR2 is SYDVKM in the germline V gene. Deletions cut 5 bases from V and 4 bases from J, with 17 bases between. This CDR3 spans 15 amino acids. This CDR3 is CASSARLLTVETQYF. CDR3 coding DNA: TGTGCCAGCAGTGCCCGACTGTTAACCGTAGAGACCCAGTACTTC. Using reference TRBV28 and TRBJ2-5 for the parts outside the CDR3, the full variable domain is DVKVTQSSRYLVKRTGEKVFLECVQDMDHENMFWYRQDPGLGLRLIYFSYDVKMKEKGDIPEGYSVSREKKERFSLILESASTNQTSMYLCASSARLLTVETQYFGPGTRLLVL.

This chain links TRBV11-2 with TRBJ1-6, with a tentative D call TRBD1 (6 bases). CDR1 is SGHAT, CDR2 FQNNGV, per germline. This CDR3 is built from 15 residues. The V gene lost 4 bases and the J gene lost 7 bases, with 14 bases spanning the gap. The CDR3 bases are TGTGCCAGCAGCTCAAACAGGGAGCGCAATTCACCCCTCCACTTT. As protein: CASSSNRERNSPLHF.

This chain connects TRBV7-9 to TRBJ1-2; 7 bases are shared with TRBD1. Germline trimming cut 4 bases from V and 2 bases from J; bases unmatched to any gene: 16. CDR1 SEHNR and CDR2 FQNEAQ come from the germline V gene (reference sequence). CDR3 length: 18 amino acids. CDR3 in amino acids: CASSSGGAGYVWNYGYTF. CDR3 DNA: TGTGCCAGCAGCTCAGGGGGGGCCGGTTATGTTTGGAACTATGGCTACACCTTC.

This rearrangement joins TRBV27 to TRBJ2-7; 12 positions agree with TRBD2. This CDR3 region has 16 residues. V lost 10 bases, J lost 6 bases, and 16 bases stayed unmatched. Germline assignment: CDR1 MNHEY and CDR2 SMNVEV (reference sequence). The CDR3: CATSGGRTSGNFEQYF. For the CDR3, the DNA is TGTGCCACCTCGGGGGGCCGGACTAGCGGGAATTTCGAGCAGTACTTC.

The chain joins TRBV29-1 to TRBJ2-1, with 7 bases lining up with TRBD2. J gave up 6 bases and V 6 bases, and 11 bases lay outside the gene matches. Germline loops: CDR1 SQVTM, CDR2 ANQGSEA. This CDR3 is built from 14 residues. The CDR3 bases are TGCAGCGTCCGACCGGGGGGTGGGGGCAATGAGCAGTTCTTC. This encodes CSVRPGGGGNEQFF.

This clonotype was observed a handful of times. This chain links TRBV19 with TRBJ2-7; 12 nucleotides line up with TRBD1. This CDR3 spans 15 amino acids. Per germline, CDR1 LNHDA and CDR2 SQIVND (reference sequence). V gave up 4 bases and J gave up 5 bases; unmatched junction bases: 6. The CDR3 loop is CASSSGTGGFNEQYF. The CDR3 nucleotides are TGTGCCAGTAGTAGCGGGACAGGGGGCTTCAACGAGCAGTACTTC.

The gene calls are TRBV20-1 and TRBJ1-1, with 9 nucleotides matching TRBD1. The CDR3 is 13 amino acids. Per the germline V gene, CDR1 is DFQATT and CDR2 is SNEGSKA (reference sequence). V trimming: 6 bases; J trimming: 5 bases; junction bases outside the gene matches: 7. The CDR3 DNA reads as TGCAGTGCAGAACAGGGGGCGCGGACTGAAGCTTTCTTT. It specifies CSAEQGARTEAFF.